This T cell receptor (beta chain) was retrieved from a study of blood T cell repertoires in COVID-19. Study-level background: Samples of COVID-19 (acute and convalescent) were obtained from the United States, Italy and Spain. Sample material is recorded as cDNA or gDNA derived from T cells, B-cell-depleted T cells, or PBMCs.

Per the original methods: The authors estimated nucleated cell counts from reference gene primer amplification. Clones were sequenced by immunoSEQ multiplex PCR, and TCRdb holds only the in-frame ones, with some missing. Clone size and the V and J calls come from that table; the DNA yielded D and trimming. The table shows approximately 290,000 clones, with approximately 83% occurring only once. The V gene's germline CDR1 is MRHNA and CDR2 SNTAGT. The CDR3 is 16 residues long. Trimming cost V 6 bases and J 1 base, with 15 bases left between them. Sequenced material: peripheral blood. The gene calls are TRBV6-4 and TRBJ2-2, with D unclear. This clonotype was sampled from an older person with COVID-19, enrolled during active disease. CDR3 loop: CASSPLSVRNTGELFF. Written as DNA, the CDR3 is TGTGCCAGCAGCCCGTTAAGCGTCCGGAACACCGGGGAGCTGTTTTTT.